This is a list of T cell receptor beta chains from one sample in a study of cytomegalovirus exposure and HLA in healthy donors. Clones were read by immunoSEQ multiplex PCR, and TCRdb kept only the in-frame ones, dropping some. The profile shows about 240,000 clones, about 90% of them singletons. The sequenced sample consisted of PBMCs. These receptors were obtained from a young woman in good health and CMV-seropositive. The CDR3 runs from the conserved cysteine through the conserved F or W. A D gene is named only where the DNA matches it firmly. Expanded clones get a size class; other rows say once, few or many, or leave the size out.

TRBJ2-5 TRBV27 NA NA TGTGCCAGCAGTTTACTCGACAACCAAGAGACCCAGTACTTC CASSLLDNQETQYF
TRBJ2-1 TRBV6-1 NA once TGTGCCAGCAGTCCCCGGGACTTTTCGTACAATGAGCAGTTCTTC CASSPRDFSYNEQFF
TRBJ1-5 TRBV6-1 NA few TGTGCCAGCAGTGAGAGGGTGGGCGGGGGCAATCAGCCCCAGCATTTT CASSERVGGGNQPQHF
TRBJ2-7 TRBV6-5 TRBD2 NA TGTGCCAGCACCCCCTCGGGTAGCGGGAGTTACGAGCAGTACTTC CASTPSGSGSYEQYF
TRBJ2-1 TRBV27 NA NA TGTGCCAGCAGATTCGGTGGACACTTACTCTACAATGAGCAGTTCTTC CASRFGGHLLYNEQFF
TRBJ2-4 TRBV19 TRBD2 NA TGTGCCAGTAGTAGCGGGGGAAGCGCCAAAAACATTCAGTACTTC CASSSGGSAKNIQYF
TRBJ2-7 TRBV27 NA NA TGTGCCAGCAGAATAGCCGGGAGTGGTTACGAGCAGTACTTC CASRIAGSGYEQYF
TRBJ2-7 TRBV14 TRBD2 NA TGTGCCAGCAGCCAGACGACTAGCGGGCTAAATTACGAGCAGTACTTC CASSQTTSGLNYEQYF
TRBJ2-1 TRBV5-4 TRBD1 NA TGTGCCAGCAGCTTACCGGGACAGGGACATAATGAGCAGTTCTTC CASSLPGQGHNEQFF
TRBJ1-2 TRBV5-6 NA NA TGTGCCAGCAGCTTGGAATTGGGGGGGCCCGGTAACACCTTC CASSLELGGPGNTF
TRBJ2-5 TRBV7-2 TRBD2 NA TGTGCCAGCAGCCGCAGCGGGAGGGAAGAGACCCAGTACTTC CASSRSGREETQYF
TRBJ2-5 TRBV11-3 NA NA TGTGCCAACAGGATCCAGGGAGGTGGGGAGACCCAGTACTTC CANRIQGGGETQYF
TRBJ2-7 TRBV28 NA NA TGTGCCAGCAGTACCAATAGCGGCCAAAGCTCCTACGAGCAGTACTTC CASSTNSGQSSYEQYF
TRBJ1-5 TRBV20-1 NA NA TGCAGTGCGAACAGGGATCAGCCCCAGCATTTT CSANRDQPQHF
TRBJ2-7 TRBV4-1 NA NA TGCGCCAGCAGCCAAGATGCGGACTACCCCTACGAGCAGTACTTC CASSQDADYPYEQYF
TRBJ2-3 TRBV11-2 TRBD1 NA TGTGCCAGCAGCGCCACCGGGACAGGGAATTTTTTAACAGATACGCAGTATTTT CASSATGTGNFLTDTQYF
TRBJ2-3 TRBV6-5 TRBD1 NA TGTGCCAGCAGTCCCGGGACAGCTCTGACGCAGTATTTT CASSPGTALTQYF
TRBJ2-6 TRBV7-9 NA NA TGTGCCAGCAGCTTCCAGGGGTCTTGGGCCAACGTCCTGACTTTC CASSFQGSWANVLTF
TRBJ1-2 TRBV7-2 NA NA TGTGCCAGCAGCTTTGACAGCTATGGCTACACCTTC CASSFDSYGYTF
TRBJ1-5 TRBV19 NA NA TGTGCCAGTAGGACAGAGTATAGCAATCAGCCCCAGCATTTT CASRTEYSNQPQHF
TRBJ2-7 TRBV30 TRBD2 NA TGTGCCTGGAGTCCCGGACTAGCGGGAGTGATTTACGAGCAGTACTTC CAWSPGLAGVIYEQYF
TRBJ2-7 TRBV15 NA NA TGTGCCACCAGCAGAGCAGGGGAAGGCTACGAGCAGTACTTC CATSRAGEGYEQYF
TRBJ1-2 TRBV19 NA NA TGTGCCAGTAGTCCCCGGACAGCGATCTATGGCTACACCTTC CASSPRTAIYGYTF
TRBJ1-2 TRBV7-8 NA NA TGTGCCAGCAGCTTACAAGCCGGAGATTTATATGGCTACACCTTC CASSLQAGDLYGYTF
TRBJ1-2 TRBV5-6 TRBD1 NA TGTGCCAGCAGCTTGGTTCAGGGGGCGGTTGGCTACACCTTC CASSLVQGAVGYTF
TRBJ1-1 TRBV6-1 NA NA TGTGCCAGCAGCCGACAGGTGGTCGCTGAAGCTTTCTTT CASSRQVVAEAFF
TRBJ1-5 TRBV7-9 NA NA TGTGCCAGCAGCCTCGCAGGTAGCAATCAGCCCCAGCATTTT CASSLAGSNQPQHF
TRBJ2-3 TRBV4-1 NA NA TGCGCCAGCAGCTACCGACTAGAGGCCACAGATACGCAGTATTTT CASSYRLEATDTQYF
TRBJ2-2 TRBV25-1 NA NA TGTGCCAGCAGTGCCCACGGGGGACGCACCGGGGAGCTGTTTTTT CASSAHGGRTGELFF
TRBJ1-5 TRBV13 NA NA TGTGCCAGCAGTCGAAGCCGGGACACGACAAATCAGCCCCAGCATTTT CASSRSRDTTNQPQHF
TRBJ2-5 TRBV9 TRBD2 NA TGTGCCAGCAGCGACCCCGGGACTACTTACCAAGAGACCCAGTACTTC CASSDPGTTYQETQYF
TRBJ2-1 TRBV6-1 TRBD2 NA TGTGCCATCAAGATCGCGGGACTAGCGTTTAGTGAGCAGTTCTTC CAIKIAGLAFSEQFF
TRBJ2-7 TRBV5-1 TRBD1 NA TGCGCCAGCAGCTTGGACCTGGACAGGGTTGGCGAGCAGTACTTC CASSLDLDRVGEQYF
TRBJ1-1 TRBV11-2 TRBD1 once TGTGCCAGCAGCTTAGACGTCTTGACAGGGAGCACTGAAGCTTTCTTT CASSLDVLTGSTEAFF
TRBJ1-1 TRBV18 TRBD1 NA TGTGCCAGCTCGACCGGGACAGCCATTGAAGCTTTCTTT CASSTGTAIEAFF
TRBJ2-1 TRBV5-6 NA once TGTGCCAGCAGCTTGATGGTAGAGAAAGGTAGCGATGAGCAGTTCTTC CASSLMVEKGSDEQFF
TRBJ2-3 TRBV5-4 TRBD2 NA TGTGCCAGCAGCTCCCCTAGCGGCCTTAGCACAGATACGCAGTATTTT CASSSPSGLSTDTQYF
TRBJ2-7 TRBV4-1 NA NA TGCGCCAGCAGCCCGCCCGGGGGTGAAGGCTACGAGCAGTACTTC CASSPPGGEGYEQYF
TRBJ1-2 TRBV7-9 NA NA TGTGCCAGCAGCTCCGAGGCGGGCGGAAGAGAAGCTAACTATGGCTACACCTTC CASSSEAGGREANYGYTF
TRBJ2-3 TRBV10-3 NA NA TGTGCCATCAGTGAGAGACAAGGAACGGATACGCAGTATTTT CAISERQGTDTQYF
TRBJ1-2 TRBV9 NA NA TGTGCCAGCAGCGTAGCTGGAACGAGGTCCGGCTACACCTTC CASSVAGTRSGYTF
TRBJ1-5 TRBV4-1 NA NA TGCGCCAGCAGCCAAGAGGTGGGAGTTAGCAATCAGCCCCAGCATTTT CASSQEVGVSNQPQHF
TRBJ1-1 TRBV15 NA NA TGTGCCACCAGCCCCACACGGGGGACTGAAGCTTTCTTT CATSPTRGTEAFF
TRBJ2-1 TRBV27 TRBD2 NA TGTGCCAGCAGTGACGGGACTAGCGGGAGTTATAATGAGCAGTTCTTC CASSDGTSGSYNEQFF
TRBJ1-2 TRBV19 NA NA TGTGCCAGTAGTATGCGTGTGCGCAGGGGCGGCTCGTACTATGGCTACACCTTC CASSMRVRRGGSYYGYTF
TRBJ2-7 TRBV7-9 NA NA TGTGCCAGCAGCCCAATCCGAAAGACAGGTCTCTTCTTCTCCTACGAGCAGTACTTC CASSPIRKTGLFFSYEQYF
TRBJ2-6 TRBV9 NA NA TGTGCCAGCAGCGTAGCATCTAGCTCTGGGGCCAACGTCCTGACTTTC CASSVASSSGANVLTF
TRBJ2-5 TRBV19 TRBD2 NA TGTGCCACCTCGGTGGGTAGCGGGAGGGGGAGCGGAGAGACCCAGTACTTC CATSVGSGRGSGETQYF
TRBJ1-1 TRBV5-1 NA NA TGCGCCTTGCAGCCCGCGGGGGACACTGAAGCTTTCTTT CALQPAGDTEAFF
TRBJ2-7 TRBV30 TRBD2 NA TGTGCCTGGAGCGCCTTTAGCGGGGGAGTCTACGAGCAGTACTTC CAWSAFSGGVYEQYF
TRBJ2-5 TRBV7-3 TRBD1 NA TGTGCCAGCAGCTACGACAGGGGGGCTTGGGAGACCCAGTACTTC CASSYDRGAWETQYF
TRBJ2-3 TRBV5-1 TRBD2 once TGCGCCAGCAGCTTGGGTCGCGGGGGGAACACAGATACGCAGTATTTT CASSLGRGGNTDTQYF
TRBJ2-7 TRBV7-9 TRBD2 NA TGTGCCAGCAGCGCCGTGGTTACGGGAGGGCCTTACGAGCAGTACTTC CASSAVVTGGPYEQYF
TRBJ2-2 TRBV18 TRBD1 NA TGTGCCAGCTCACCTGGACAGGGGACCGGGGAGCTGTTTTTT CASSPGQGTGELFF